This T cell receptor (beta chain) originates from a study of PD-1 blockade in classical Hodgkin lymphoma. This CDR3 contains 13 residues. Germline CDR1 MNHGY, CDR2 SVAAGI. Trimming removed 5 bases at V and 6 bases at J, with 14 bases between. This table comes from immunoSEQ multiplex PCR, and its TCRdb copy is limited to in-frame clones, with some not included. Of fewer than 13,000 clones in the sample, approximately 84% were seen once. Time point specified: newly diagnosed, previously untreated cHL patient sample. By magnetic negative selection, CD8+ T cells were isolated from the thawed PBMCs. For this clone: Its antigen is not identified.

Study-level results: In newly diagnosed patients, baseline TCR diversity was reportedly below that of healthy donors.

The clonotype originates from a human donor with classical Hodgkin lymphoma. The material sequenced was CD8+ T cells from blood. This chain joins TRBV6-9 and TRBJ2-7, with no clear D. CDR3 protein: CASSIGPWGEQYF. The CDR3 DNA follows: TGTGCCAGCAGTATTGGACCGTGGGGCGAGCAGTACTTC.